One sample yielded the 15 T cell receptor beta chains listed below, sequenced in a study of blood T cells in healthy people across ages. The second PCR ran roughly 6 to 11 cycles with a sample-barcoded 5' primer and J-beta primers. Each CDR3 protein is one row after TCRdb ran MiXCR on the 5' RACE reads. The profile shows hundreds of thousands of distinct CDR3 sequences, 25% to 35% of them singletons. Sequencing was carried out using blood. These receptors came from a woman aged 80 or over in good health.

This clonotype occurred a few times. This sequence joins TRBV27 and TRBJ1-2; TRBD1 is a possible D gene (5 bases). This CDR3 has 14 amino acids. V lost 6 bases, J lost 7 bases, and 18 bases lay in between. Germline V lookup: CDR1 MNHEY, CDR2 SMNVEV (reference sequence). DNA of the CDR3: TGTGCCAGCAGCCCCACCGGGACCATGGGTGGCTACACCTTC. It specifies CASSPTGTMGGYTF.

This clonotype has a count of ten or more. The CDR3 coding sequence is TGTGCCAGCAGTCTCAGACTAGCGGGGGTACACTACAATGAGCAGTTCTTC. Translated, it gives CASSLRLAGVHYNEQFF. The V gene is TRBV28, the J gene TRBJ2-1; TRBD2 matches at 12 bases. In germline, CDR1 is MDHEN, CDR2 SYDVKM. CDR3 length equals 17 residues. The ends lost 5 bases at V and 3 bases at J; junction bases unmatched: 8.

The rearrangement links TRBV11-2 to TRBJ2-7; the match to TRBD2 covers 7 bases. The CDR3 sequence is 15 residues long. Germline-derived CDR1 and CDR2 are SGHAT and FQNNGV. Trimming cost V 5 bases and J 2 bases; bases outside gene matches: 9. This CDR3 reads CASSPLAGLTYEQYF. CDR3 nucleotides: TGTGCCAGCAGCCCCCTGGCGGGACTAACCTACGAGCAGTACTTC.

This clonotype was recorded a few times. The genes are TRBV7-2 and TRBJ2-7; D may be TRBD1 (6 bases). Germline V lookup: CDR1 SGHTA, CDR2 FQGNSA. The CDR3 sequence is 14 residues long. V lost 3 bases, J lost 5 bases, and 14 bases lay in between. CDR3 residues: CASSFGTGINEQYF. CDR3 coding DNA: TGTGCCAGCAGCTTTGGTACAGGGATCAACGAGCAGTACTTC.

Details on this clonotype: An end of the junction differs from the germline gene, which may be a read error. V is TRBV12-3 or TRBV12-4 and J is TRBJ1-1, with D uncertain. The CDR3 has 12 amino acids. CDR3 sequence (DNA): TGTGCCAGCAGACTGGGGAACGCTGAAGCTTTCTTT. Protein sequence: CASRLGNAEAFF.

At least ten counts were recorded for this clonotype. This sequence joins TRBV7-2 and TRBJ2-7; 15 bases fit TRBD2. Germline-derived CDR1 and CDR2 are SGHTA and FQGNSA. CDR3 length: 17 residues. V dropped 4 bases and J dropped 0; count of bases not matched to a gene: 4. DNA for the CDR3: TGTGCCAGCAGCTCGGGACTAGCGGGGGGAGCCTCCTACGAGCAGTACTTC. This sequence encodes CASSSGLAGGASYEQYF.

At least ten counts were recorded for this clonotype. This chain uses TRBV6-6 with TRBJ1-2; 8 bases map to TRBD1. This CDR3 contains 14 residues. Germline CDR1 MNHNY, CDR2 SVGAGI (reference sequence). V lost 5 bases, J lost 4 bases, and 6 bases stayed unmatched. CDR3 protein: CASSPSQGAYGYTF. For the CDR3, the DNA is TGTGCCAGCAGTCCCTCCCAGGGGGCCTATGGCTACACCTTC.

This clonotype was detected ten times or more. The V and J genes are TRBV20-1 and TRBJ2-7, with unresolved D. Germline V gene data show CDR1 as DFQATT and CDR2 as SNEGSKA (reference sequence). This CDR3 spans 13 amino acids. Trimming took off 0 bases at V and 6 bases at J, with 12 bases between the two ends. The CDR3 DNA reads as TGCAGTGCTAGAGACGGCCAAAGGGCCGAGCAGTACTTC. Translating it yields CSARDGQRAEQYF.

The V gene is TRBV20-1, the J gene TRBJ1-3; TRBD1 aligns across 12 bases. CDR3 length: 19 amino acids. Germline CDR1 is DFQATT and CDR2 is SNEGSKA (reference sequence). J gave up 0 bases and V 3 bases, and 12 bases lay outside the gene matches. DNA of the CDR3: TGCAGTGCTAGGGGGGGCCCGGGACAGGGGGCGCCCTCTGGAAACACCATATATTTT. This translates into CSARGGPGQGAPSGNTIYF.

This clonotype was recorded many times. The chain couples TRBV7-8 to TRBJ2-3, with no clear D. V lost 7 bases and J lost 0, with 5 bases in between. The V gene's germline CDR1 is SGHVS and CDR2 FQNEAQ. CDR3 length: 12 amino acids. The DNA of the CDR3 is TGTGCCAGCACCCGTAGCACAGATACGCAGTATTTT. Translated: CASTRSTDTQYF. The full variable domain, in which reference TRBV7-8 and TRBJ2-3 provide the parts outside the CDR3, is GAGVSQSPRYKVAKRGQDVALRCDPISGHVSLFWYQQALGQGPEFLTYFQNEAQLDKSGLPSDRFFAERPEGSVSTLKIQRTQQEDSAVYLCASTRSTDTQYFGPGTRLTVL.

J is TRBJ2-3 and V is TRBV6-5, with unresolved D. CDR1 is MNHEY and CDR2 is SVGAGI in the germline V gene. The CDR3 spans 16 residues. Trimming stripped 2 bases from V and 0 bases from J, with 12 bases between. The CDR3 sequence is CASSYGSGPSTDTQYF. CDR3 in DNA: TGTGCCAGCAGTTACGGTTCCGGACCAAGCACAGATACGCAGTATTTT.

The J gene is TRBJ2-3, the V gene TRBV7-9; D may be TRBD2 (5 bases). CDR1 and CDR2 (germline): SEHNR, FQNEAQ (reference sequence). Trimming removed 3 bases from V and 3 bases from J, with 13 bases in between. The CDR3 has 15 residues. The CDR3 DNA reads TGTGCCAGCAGCTTTAATAACGGCGGGACAGATACGCAGTATTTT. Protein: CASSFNNGGTDTQYF.

This clonotype was observed a handful of times. The chain links TRBV7-8 to TRBJ1-5; 9 bases align to TRBD1. CDR1 and CDR2 from the germline V gene are SGHVS and FQNEAQ. Unmatched junction bases numbered 10, after V lost 5 bases and J lost 2 bases. The length of the CDR3 is 17 residues. The CDR3 here is CASSPRQGVDGNQPQHF. DNA for the CDR3: TGTGCCAGCAGCCCAAGACAGGGGGTGGATGGCAATCAGCCCCAGCATTTT.

This clonotype has only a few counts. This chain uses TRBV6-2 or TRBV6-3 with TRBJ1-1; 10 bases match TRBD1. Germline trimming cut 7 bases from V and 6 bases from J; bases unmatched to any gene: 8. CDR3 length: 14 amino acids. Germline V lookup: CDR1 MNHEY, CDR2 SVGEGT. CDR3 DNA sequence: TGTGCCAGCATCCTAGACAGGGGGCAGGCTGAAGCTTTCTTT. Protein sequence: CASILDRGQAEAFF.

There are a few counts of this clonotype. The V gene is TRBV2, the J gene TRBJ2-5, with TRBD2 identical over 8 bases. Germline V lookup: CDR1 SNHLY, CDR2 FYNNEI. This CDR3 has 15 amino acids. Trimming cost V 3 bases and J 7 bases; bases outside gene matches: 10. The CDR3 DNA sequence: TGTGCCAGCAGTGAGAGCGGGGGCGGGGTGAGGACCCAGTACTTC. Residues: CASSESGGGVRTQYF. Using reference TRBV2 and TRBJ2-5 for the parts outside the CDR3, the full variable domain is EPEVTQTPSHQVTQMGQEVILRCVPISNHLYFYWYRQILGQKVEFLVSFYNNEISEKSEIFDDQFSVERPDGSNFTLKIRSTKLEDSAMYFCASSESGGGVRTQYFGPGTRLLVL.